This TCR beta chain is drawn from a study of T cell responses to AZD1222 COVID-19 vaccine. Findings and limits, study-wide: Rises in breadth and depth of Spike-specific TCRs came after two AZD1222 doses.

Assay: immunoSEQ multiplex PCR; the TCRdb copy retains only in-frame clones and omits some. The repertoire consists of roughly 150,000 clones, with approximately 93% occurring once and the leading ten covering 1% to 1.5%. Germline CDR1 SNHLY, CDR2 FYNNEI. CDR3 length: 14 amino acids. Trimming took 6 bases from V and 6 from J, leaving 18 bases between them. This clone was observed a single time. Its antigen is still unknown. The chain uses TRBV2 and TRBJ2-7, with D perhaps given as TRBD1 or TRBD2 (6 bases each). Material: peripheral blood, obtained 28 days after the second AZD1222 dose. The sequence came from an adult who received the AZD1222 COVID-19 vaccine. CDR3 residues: CASRGGISPAEQYF. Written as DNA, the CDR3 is TGTGCCAGCAGGGGGGGCATATCCCCGGCCGAGCAGTACTTC.